This TCR beta chain was observed in a study of blood T cells in healthy people across ages. A word on this clonotype: Its specificity is not known.

A second about 6 to 12 cycle PCR used barcoded and J-beta primers. In TCRdb, the 5' RACE reads were re-called with MiXCR into one record per CDR3 protein. The sample carries around 1,800,000 distinct CDR3 sequences, 35% to 50% recorded once. This CDR3 has 15 residues. Trimming removed 0 bases from V and 5 bases from J, with 13 bases in between. Germline V gene sequence: CDR1 LNHNV, CDR2 YYDKDF (reference sequence). Study outcomes and limitations: Both higher diversity and more naive CD4+ cells marked long-lived donors when set against aged donors.

The sequence came from a human donor in good health. The genes are TRBV15 and TRBJ2-5, with D unclear. Specimen: blood. CDR3 protein: CATSRDKSQWETQYF. CDR3 nucleotides: TGTGCCACCAGCAGAGATAAAAGTCAATGGGAGACCCAGTACTTC.